This record covers a single T cell receptor (beta chain). The method was immunoSEQ multiplex PCR; TCRdb's version includes in-frame clones alone and lacks a portion of them. This table has millions of clones, 85% to 95% appearing once. This record belongs to a study of shared clonotypes between healthy human individuals. This clonotype was obtained from a man aged 18 to 29 in good health. Sequenced input: naive CD4+ T cells sorted from blood. Noted subset: CD45RA+ positively selected.

This chain's CDR3 is CAISESTPTYEQYF. In DNA form, the CDR3 reads TGTGCCATCAGTGAGTCCACCCCTACCTACGAGCAGTACTTC. The chain joins TRBV10-3 to TRBJ2-7; D gene uncertain. V was shortened by 0 bases and J by 2 bases, with 8 bases between the two germline ends. The CDR3 is made up of 14 amino acids. CDR1 is ENHRY and CDR2 is SYGVKD in the germline V gene.